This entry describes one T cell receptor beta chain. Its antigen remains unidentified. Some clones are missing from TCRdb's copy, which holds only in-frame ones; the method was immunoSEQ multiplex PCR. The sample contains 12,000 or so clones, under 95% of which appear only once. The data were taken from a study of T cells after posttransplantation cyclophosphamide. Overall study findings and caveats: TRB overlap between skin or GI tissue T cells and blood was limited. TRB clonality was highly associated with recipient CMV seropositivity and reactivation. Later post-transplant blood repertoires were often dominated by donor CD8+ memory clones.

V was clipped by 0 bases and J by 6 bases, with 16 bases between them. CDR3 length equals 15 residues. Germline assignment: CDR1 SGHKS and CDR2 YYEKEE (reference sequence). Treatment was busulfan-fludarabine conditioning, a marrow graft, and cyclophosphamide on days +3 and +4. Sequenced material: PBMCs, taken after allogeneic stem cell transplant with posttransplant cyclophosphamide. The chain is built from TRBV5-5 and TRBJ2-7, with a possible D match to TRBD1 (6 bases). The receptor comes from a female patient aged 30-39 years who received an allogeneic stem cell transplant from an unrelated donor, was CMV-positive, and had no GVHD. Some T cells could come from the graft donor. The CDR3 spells CASSLVTRQVSEQYF. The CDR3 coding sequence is TGTGCCAGCAGCTTGGTAACGCGACAGGTGAGCGAGCAGTACTTC.